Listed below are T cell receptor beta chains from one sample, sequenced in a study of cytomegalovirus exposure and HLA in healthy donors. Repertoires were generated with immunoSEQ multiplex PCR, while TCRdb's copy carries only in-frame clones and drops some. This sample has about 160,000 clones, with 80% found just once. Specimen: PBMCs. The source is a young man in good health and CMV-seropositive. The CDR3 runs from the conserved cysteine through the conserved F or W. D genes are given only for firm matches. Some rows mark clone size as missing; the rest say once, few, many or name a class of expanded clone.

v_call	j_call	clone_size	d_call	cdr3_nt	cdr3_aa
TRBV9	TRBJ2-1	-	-	TGTGCCAGCAGCCATCGAACCCGAGGGGGAGAAGCCTACAATGAGCAGTTCTTC	CASSHRTRGGEAYNEQFF
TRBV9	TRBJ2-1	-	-	TGTGCCAGCAGCGTAGCTTACTCCGATGAGCAGTTCTTC	CASSVAYSDEQFF
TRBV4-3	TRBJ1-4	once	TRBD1	TGCGCCAGCAGCCAAGATGGAGGGGGCGGGAATGAAAAACTGTTTTTT	CASSQDGGGGNEKLFF
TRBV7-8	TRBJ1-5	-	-	TGTGCCAGCAGCTTAGGGCAGTATAGCAATCAGCCCCAGCATTTT	CASSLGQYSNQPQHF
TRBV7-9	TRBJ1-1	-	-	TGTGCCAGCAGCTTAGGGGGGGGATTGTACACTGAAGCTTTCTTT	CASSLGGGLYTEAFF
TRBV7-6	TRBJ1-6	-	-	TGTGCCAGCAGCCTACAAATAAGGACAGAGTATAATTCACCCCTCCACTTT	CASSLQIRTEYNSPLHF
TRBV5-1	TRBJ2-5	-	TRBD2	TGCGCCAGCAGCCCCGGGACTAGCGGGAGTAAAGAGACCCAGTACTTC	CASSPGTSGSKETQYF
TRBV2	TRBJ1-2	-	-	TGTGCCAGCAACCCCCACGGAACAGACGCCGGCTACACCTTC	CASNPHGTDAGYTF
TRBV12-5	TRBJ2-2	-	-	TGTGCTAGTGGCCGGACGGACACCAACACCGGGGAGCTGTTTTTT	CASGRTDTNTGELFF
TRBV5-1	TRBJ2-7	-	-	TGCGCCAGCAGCTCGGGACTCTACTCCTACGAGCAGTACTTC	CASSSGLYSYEQYF
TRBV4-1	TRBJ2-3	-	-	TGCGCCAGCAGCCGTGAGGCGCCGGGGGATACGCAGTATTTT	CASSREAPGDTQYF